Shown below are 14 T cell receptor beta chains from a single sample sequenced in a study of CD8+ T cells in alopecia areata. Reverse transcribed after extraction, RNA yielded cDNA as the sequencing template. Assay used: immunoSEQ multiplex PCR; TCRdb lists only in-frame clones, some missing. The table shows about 150,000 clones, with roughly three fifths occurring only once. The material sequenced was CD4+ T cells sorted from blood, taken at week 0. The receptors stem from a human donor with alopecia areata.

The genes are TRBV21-1 and TRBJ1-5. TRBV21-1 is reported as a pseudogene. This CDR3 is 12 amino acids long. The chain's CDR3 is CASTLREQPQHF. For the CDR3, the DNA is TGTGCCAGCACCCTTCGGGAACAGCCCCAGCATTTT.

V gene TRBV30 combines with J gene TRBJ2-5; D ambiguous. The CDR3 is made up of 12 amino acids. In germline, CDR1 is GTSNPN, CDR2 SVGIG (reference sequence). V gave up 5 bases and J gave up 4 bases, with 11 bases separating them. CDR3 nucleotide sequence: TGTGCCTGGGAAGGGCTAGGAGAGACCCAGTACTTC. Encoded protein: CAWEGLGETQYF.

The chain carries TRBV4-1 and TRBJ1-1; possible D gene TRBD1, 6 bases. The V end lost 1 base, the J end lost 3 bases, and 15 bases lay between the germline ends. The CDR3 is 16 residues long. Germline loops: CDR1 MGHRA, CDR2 YSYEKL. CDR3 loop: CASSQGPRGSDTEAFF. As DNA, the CDR3 is TGCGCCAGCAGCCAAGGGCCCAGGGGTTCGGACACTGAAGCTTTCTTT.

The V and J genes are TRBV7-9 and TRBJ2-6, with D possibly matching TRBD1 (6 bases). CDR1 SEHNR and CDR2 FQNEAQ come from the germline V gene (reference sequence). V was trimmed by 1 base and J by 2 bases, leaving 6 bases between them. The CDR3 sequence is 15 residues long. CDR3 region: CASSLDRAGANVLTF. DNA of the CDR3: TGTGCCAGCAGCTTAGACAGGGCTGGGGCCAACGTCCTGACTTTC.

The chain combines TRBV25-1 with TRBJ2-5; 8 bases line up with TRBD2. The CDR3 loop spans 13 amino acids. Trimming removed 6 bases from V and 2 bases from J; junction bases left unmatched: 2. Germline V gene lookup returns CDR1 MGHDK and CDR2 SYGVNS. CDR3 protein: CASRPGGQETQYF. The CDR3 DNA follows: TGTGCCAGCAGGCCGGGGGGGCAAGAGACCCAGTACTTC. The full variable domain, in which reference TRBV25-1 and TRBJ2-5 provide the parts outside the CDR3, is EADIYQTPRYLVIGTGKKITLECSQTMGHDKMYWYQQDPGMELHLIHYSYGVNSTEKGDLSSESTVSRIRTEHFPLTLESARPSHTSQYLCASRPGGQETQYFGPGTRLLVL.

Only a few counts were recorded for this clone. V and J are TRBV11-2 and TRBJ2-3; tentative D call: TRBD2 (7 bases). The germline V and J ends were trimmed by 3 bases and 3 bases, with 16 bases remaining between them. The CDR3 is 16 residues long. Germline V gene data show CDR1 as SGHAT and CDR2 as FQNNGV. The CDR3 nucleotides are TGTGCCAGCAGCTTCCTTTCCGGGGGGCTAACAGATACGCAGTATTTT. Its translation: CASSFLSGGLTDTQYF.

This clone showed up just a few times. The chain couples TRBV25-1 to TRBJ1-2, with a tentative D call TRBD1 (6 bases). The V end lost 6 bases, the J end lost 1 base, and 12 bases lay between the germline ends. CDR1 MGHDK and CDR2 SYGVNS come from the germline V gene. The CDR3 is made up of 14 amino acids. CDR3 nucleotide sequence: TGTGCCAGCAGCCCGACAGGCGTTAACTATGGCTACACCTTC. This sequence encodes CASSPTGVNYGYTF.

The CDR3 protein is CASSLWGQPQHF. The DNA for the CDR3 is TGCGCCAGCAGCCTTTGGGGTCAGCCCCAGCATTTT. The V gene is TRBV23-1, the J gene TRBJ1-5; D is undetermined. TRBV23-1 has ORF status, its function being uncertain. V shed 6 bases and J shed 6 bases, with 9 bases lying between them. The CDR3 length is 12 residues.

The rearrangement uses TRBV29-1 and TRBJ2-3; D call uncertain. Trimming pared 1 base from V and 6 bases from J, leaving 11 bases between. Germline V gene sequence: CDR1 SQVTM, CDR2 ANQGSEA. The CDR3 length is 13 residues. The chain's CDR3 is CSVEGGRQDTQYF. DNA of the CDR3: TGCAGCGTTGAAGGCGGCCGGCAGGATACGCAGTATTTT.

The genes are TRBV6-6 and TRBJ2-1; either TRBD1 or TRBD2 may supply D (5 bases each). The CDR3 is made up of 11 amino acids. Germline V gene sequence: CDR1 MNHNY, CDR2 SVGAGI (reference sequence). V was pared by 5 bases and J by 15 bases, with 14 bases between. CDR3 DNA: TGTGCCAGCAGTCCCGGGACCCGGACGTTCTTC. Its protein is CASSPGTRTFF.

This clone was detected a few times. The chain uses TRBV21-1 and TRBJ1-1. TRBV21-1 is termed a pseudogene. The CDR3 sequence is 9 residues long. DNA of the CDR3: TGTGCCCGGAGGGGGACAGCTTTCTTT. Translation: CARRGTAFF.

The V gene is TRBV28, the J gene TRBJ2-3; D perhaps matches TRBD1 (5 bases). CDR3 length equals 17 residues. Germline CDR1 and CDR2: MDHEN and SYDVKM. V was cut by 3 bases and J by 2 bases, with 18 bases left in between. The CDR3 DNA reads as TGTGCCAGCAGTTTCCCAGACAGACCCCTTAACACAGATACGCAGTATTTT. It encodes CASSFPDRPLNTDTQYF.

J is TRBJ2-1 and V is TRBV6-5, with a weak D call TRBD1 (6 bases). Trimming shortened V by 3 bases and J by 7 bases, and 16 bases separated the two germline ends. The germline V gene encodes CDR1 MNHEY and CDR2 SVGAGI. The CDR3 sequence is 15 residues long. Here the CDR3 DNA reads TGTGCCAGCAGTTATGCAGGGGCGGGTAGGAATGAGCAGTTCTTC. This encodes CASSYAGAGRNEQFF.

To note about this clone: Additional DNA sequences in this sample encode the identical CDR3. CDR3 sequence: CAWSGGDTQYF. The DNA for the CDR3 is TGTGCCTGGAGTGGAGGGGATACGCAGTATTTT. The V and J genes are TRBV30 and TRBJ2-3; D is possibly TRBD2 (5 bases). Germline V gene lookup returns CDR1 GTSNPN and CDR2 SVGIG (reference sequence). V lost 1 base and J lost 6, with 5 bases in between. CDR3 length equals 11 residues.